The next 26 T cell receptor beta chains were all read from a single sample in a study of blood T cell repertoires in COVID-19 (dated by TCRdb to the early 2020s). Libraries were constructed by the immunoSEQ multiplex PCR assay. TCRdb provides this immuneACCESS table in a form limited to in-frame rearrangements. Some clones are lacking; in checked studies, under half of them reflect an unresolved V gene, and why the rest are absent is not known. The sample includes tens of thousands of clones, with over 65% observed a single time. The ten largest clones take up 35% of the sample. The sequenced sample consisted of peripheral blood. The receptors were gathered from an older woman with acute or convalescent COVID-19.

There are many counts of this clone. In the same sample, other DNA sequences code for this CDR3. The rearrangement links TRBV19 to TRBJ1-2; 9 bases match TRBD1. The trim removed 5 bases at V and 2 bases at J, leaving 3 bases unmatched. The CDR3 has 14 residues. Germline CDR1 LNHDA, CDR2 SQIVND (reference sequence). In nucleotides, the CDR3 is TGTGCCAGTAGTTCTACAGGGGGCAACTATGGCTACACCTTC. Protein product: CASSSTGGNYGYTF.

The chain carries TRBV27 and TRBJ1-1, with D hard to call. Deletions cut 0 bases from V and 6 bases from J, with 8 bases between. The germline gives CDR1 MNHEY, CDR2 SMNVEV (reference sequence). The CDR3 consists of 13 residues. The CDR3 spells CASSLSGSPEAFF. CDR3 in DNA: TGTGCCAGCAGTTTATCAGGGAGCCCTGAAGCTTTCTTT.

V usage is TRBV4-3 and J usage is TRBJ2-5; 7 positions match TRBD2. Trimming at V came to 2 bases and at J to 4 bases, leaving 7 bases not matched to a gene. The germline CDR1 and CDR2 sequences are LGHNA and YSLEER. CDR3 size: 15 residues. The CDR3: CASSQHRLAGETQYF. The DNA for the CDR3 is TGCGCCAGCAGCCAACACCGACTAGCCGGAGAGACCCAGTACTTC.

This chain connects TRBV15 to TRBJ1-2; weak D call: TRBD1 (6 bases). The germline CDR1 and CDR2 sequences are LNHNV and YYDKDF (reference sequence). Between the trimmed V and J ends, which lost 7 bases and 7 bases, there was a span of 22 bases. The CDR3 spans 15 residues. The CDR3, as DNA: TGTGCCACCACCACCGGGGACATCTTATCGGTTGGCTACACCTTC. It yields the protein CATTTGDILSVGYTF. The full variable domain, with the rest looked up from reference TRBV15 and TRBJ1-2, is DAMVIQNPRYQVTQFGKPVTLSCSQTLNHNVMYWYQQKSSQAPKLLFHYYDKDFNNEADTPDNFQSRRPNTSFCFLDIRSPGLGDTAMYLCATTTGDILSVGYTFGSGTRLTVV.

This clone was counted once. The V call is TRBV12-3 or TRBV12-4, the J call TRBJ1-3, with D tentatively TRBD1 (5 bases). Trimming left V 2 bases short and J 4 bases short, with 6 bases between. The CDR3 loop spans 13 amino acids. The CDR3 bases are TGTGCCAGCAGTTTAAACAGGGGAAACACCATATATTTT. Translated: CASSLNRGNTIYF.

This rearrangement joins TRBV19 to TRBJ2-2; TRBD2 matches 11 bases. The ends lost 8 bases at V and 0 bases at J; junction bases unmatched: 11. CDR3 length equals 18 residues. Germline CDR1 and CDR2: LNHDA and SQIVND (reference sequence). Written as DNA, the CDR3 is TGTGCCAGTGCAGCTACTGGACTAGCGGGTACGAACACCGGGGAGCTGTTTTTT. It yields the protein CASAATGLAGTNTGELFF.

This chain links TRBV6-4 with TRBJ1-2; 9 nucleotides align to TRBD1. Germline CDR1 MRHNA, CDR2 SNTAGT. CDR3 size: 14 residues. Trimming removed 5 bases from V and 5 bases from J; junction bases left unmatched: 6. CDR3 amino acids: CASSRDRGRYGYTF. In DNA form, the CDR3 reads TGTGCCAGCAGTCGCGACAGGGGGAGGTATGGCTACACCTTC.

The V and J genes are TRBV12-3 or TRBV12-4 and TRBJ2-5, with no clear D. V lost 3 bases to trimming and J lost 4 bases, with 3 bases between them. The CDR3 covers 11 residues. CDR3 nucleotides: TGTGCCAGCAGTTTGCGAGAGACCCAGTACTTC. Its protein is CASSLRETQYF.

As for this clone: Other DNA sequences in the sample encode the same CDR3. J is TRBJ1-4 and V is TRBV18; D might be TRBD1 (6 bases). CDR3 size: 14 residues. CDR1 KGHSH and CDR2 LQKENI come from the germline V gene. With 5 bases removed from V and 0 bases from J, the gap between germline ends came to 7 bases. DNA of the CDR3: TGTGCCAGCTCAAGGGGGTCAACTAATGAAAAACTGTTTTTT. Translation gives CASSRGSTNEKLFF.

This clone appeared a few times. The J gene is TRBJ1-1, the V gene TRBV5-1; tentative D call: TRBD1 (5 bases). In germline, CDR1 is SGHRS, CDR2 YFSETQ. The CDR3 extends over 14 amino acids. Trimming removed 1 base from V and 2 bases from J, with 9 bases in between. The CDR3 bases are TGCGCCAGCAGCTTGTTAGGGGATAACACTGAAGCTTTCTTT. As protein: CASSLLGDNTEAFF.

This chain links TRBV4-1 with TRBJ2-3, with 7 bases that match TRBD1. CDR1 is MGHRA, CDR2 YSYEKL, per germline. J lost 1 base, V lost 0 bases, and 4 bases had no gene match. The length of the CDR3 is 16 residues. The CDR3 bases are TGCGCCAGCAGCCAAGAAGGGGGACAGCGCACAGATACGCAGTATTTT. Translation: CASSQEGGQRTDTQYF.

The chain joins TRBV28 to TRBJ1-1; no clear D. Germline CDR1 is MDHEN and CDR2 is SYDVKM. The V end was cut by 3 bases, the J end by 5 bases, with 10 bases between. CDR3 size: 13 residues. DNA for the CDR3: TGTGCCAGCAGTTTTGAGCGATGGACTGAAGCTTTCTTT. It encodes CASSFERWTEAFF.

The V gene is TRBV14, the J gene TRBJ1-2; 8 bases are a match to TRBD1. Looked up from germline, CDR1 is SGHDN and CDR2 is FVKESK. Losses at the gene ends were 4 bases for V and 9 bases for J; bases not matched to a gene: 10. The CDR3 is 14 amino acids. In DNA form, the CDR3 reads TGTGCCAGCAGCCGACCGGGACAGGCAGTTAGCTACACCTTC. Translating gives CASSRPGQAVSYTF.

The genes are TRBV19 and TRBJ1-4; D unclear. The CDR3 has 15 residues. CDR1 is LNHDA and CDR2 is SQIVND in the germline V gene (reference sequence). Trimming stripped 4 bases from V and 0 bases from J, with 9 bases between. CDR3 region: CASSTRAATNEKLFF. CDR3 DNA: TGTGCCAGTAGTACTCGAGCGGCAACTAATGAAAAACTGTTTTTT.

V gene TRBV6-5 combines with J gene TRBJ2-7; 7 bases are a match to TRBD1. The CDR3 loop spans 14 amino acids. J gave up 1 base and V 7 bases, and 7 bases lay outside the gene matches. CDR1 is MNHEY, CDR2 SVGAGI, per germline. The CDR3 DNA is TGTGCCAGCACCTCCTCAGGGGGATCCTACGAGCAGTACTTC. Translation gives CASTSSGGSYEQYF.

The chain uses TRBV25-1 and TRBJ2-7; D is uncertain. Germline V lookup: CDR1 MGHDK, CDR2 SYGVNS. The CDR3 totals 14 residues. The ends were cut back, 4 bases at V and 7 bases at J, with 17 bases in the middle. The CDR3 region is CASSAQSWQAEQYF. CDR3 DNA sequence: TGTGCCAGCAGTGCCCAATCGTGGCAGGCAGAGCAGTACTTC.

The chain links TRBV9 to TRBJ1-5; a possible D gene is TRBD1 (5 bases). Germline CDR1 SGDLS, CDR2 YYNGEE. Trimming left V 4 bases short and J 4 bases short, with 12 bases between. This CDR3 comprises 14 residues. The CDR3 DNA reads as TGTGCCAGCAGCCCGCCGGGGGTGAATCAGCCCCAGCATTTT. Translating it yields CASSPPGVNQPQHF.

The rearrangement uses TRBV6-5 and TRBJ2-7; a weak D match, TRBD1 (6 bases). The V gene's germline CDR1 is MNHEY and CDR2 SVGAGI. Trimming removed 5 bases from V and 3 bases from J, with 11 bases in between. This CDR3 region has 13 residues. The CDR3 bases are TGTGCCAGCAGTCCCGGGACAAACTACGAGCAGTACTTC. As protein: CASSPGTNYEQYF.

The rearrangement links TRBV19 to TRBJ2-3; no clear D. The CDR3 sequence is 13 residues long. Germline loops: CDR1 LNHDA, CDR2 SQIVND (reference sequence). The germline V and J ends were trimmed by 1 base and 4 bases, with 6 bases remaining between them. CDR3 sequence (DNA): TGTGCCAGTAGTATAGCCCTCGCAGATACGCAGTATTTT. Protein: CASSIALADTQYF.

The chain is built from TRBV3-1 (or the pseudogene TRBV3-2) and TRBJ1-5; 7 positions match TRBD1. The CDR3 spans 14 residues. V trimming: 1 base; J trimming: 6 bases; junction bases outside the gene matches: 3. CDR1 is LGHDT, CDR2 YNNKEL, per germline (reference sequence). As DNA, the CDR3 is TGTGCCAGCAGCCAAGGGACAGGCCCTCAGCCCCAGCATTTT. It yields the protein CASSQGTGPQPQHF.

The J gene is TRBJ1-1, the V gene TRBV7-8; 7 nucleotides line up with TRBD1. Germline lookup yields CDR1 SGHVS and CDR2 FQNEAQ. The V and J ends lost 4 bases and 1 base, in that order; junction bases with no gene match: 3. The CDR3 totals 14 residues. CDR3 sequence reads: CASSWTGQNTEAFF. DNA of the CDR3: TGTGCCAGCAGCTGGACAGGACAGAACACTGAAGCTTTCTTT.

The rearrangement uses TRBV5-1 and TRBJ1-2; maybe TRBD1 (6 bases). The CDR3 totals 14 residues. The germline V gene encodes CDR1 SGHRS and CDR2 YFSETQ. Trimming shortened V by 0 bases and J by 8 bases, and 14 bases separated the two germline ends. The CDR3 protein is CASSLALGQAGYTF. The CDR3 DNA follows: TGCGCCAGCAGCTTGGCTTTGGGACAAGCCGGCTACACCTTC.

The rearrangement joins TRBV19 to TRBJ1-5, with 7 bases matching TRBD1. The V and J ends lost 7 bases and 1 base, in that order; junction bases with no gene match: 7. The V gene's germline CDR1 is LNHDA and CDR2 SQIVND (reference sequence). This CDR3 spans 15 amino acids. The CDR3 DNA follows: TGTGCCAGTACTCGAGCGACAGGGAGCAATCAGCCCCAGCATTTT. This encodes CASTRATGSNQPQHF.

J is TRBJ2-7 and V is TRBV5-5; TRBD2 is a possible D gene (7 bases). The CDR3 has 15 residues. V lost 4 bases and J 0 bases, leaving 14 bases between the germline ends. Germline loops: CDR1 SGHKS, CDR2 YYEKEE (reference sequence). CDR3 bases: TGTGCCAGCAGCCGGGAGGCAGGGGCCTCCTACGAGCAGTACTTC. Translated, it gives CASSREAGASYEQYF.

This clone was seen only once. This chain joins TRBV7-2 and TRBJ2-2; the D is unclear. Germline V CDR1 and CDR2: SGHTA, FQGNSA. The CDR3 runs 15 residues. The V end was cut by 1 base, the J end by 2 bases, with 8 bases between. Here the CDR3 reads CASSLDYRNTGELFF. Written as DNA, the CDR3 is TGTGCCAGCAGCTTAGATTATAGAAACACCGGGGAGCTGTTTTTT.

The genes are TRBV28 and TRBJ2-7; 13 nucleotides match TRBD2. The CDR3 spans 22 residues. J was trimmed by 3 bases and V by 6 bases; bases with no gene match: 26. CDR1 and CDR2 (germline): MDHEN, SYDVKM. The CDR3 spells CASRPGTGAVRTSGRQIYEQYF. In DNA form, the CDR3 reads TGTGCCAGCAGACCCGGGACAGGGGCCGTGAGGACTAGCGGGAGACAAATCTACGAGCAGTACTTC.